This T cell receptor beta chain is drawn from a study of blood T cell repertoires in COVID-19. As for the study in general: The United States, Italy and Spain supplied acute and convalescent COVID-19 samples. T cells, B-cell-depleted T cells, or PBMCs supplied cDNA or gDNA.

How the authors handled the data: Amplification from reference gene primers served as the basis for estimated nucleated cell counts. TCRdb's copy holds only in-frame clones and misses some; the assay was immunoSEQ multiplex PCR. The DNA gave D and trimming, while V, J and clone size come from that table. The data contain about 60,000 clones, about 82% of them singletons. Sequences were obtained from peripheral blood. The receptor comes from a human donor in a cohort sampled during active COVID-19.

CDR3 DNA sequence: TGTGCCAGTAGTATTAACAGGGGCCTAAACACTGAAGCTTTCTTT. Translated: CASSINRGLNTEAFF. The chain recombines TRBV19 with TRBJ1-1; 7 nucleotides line up with TRBD1. Germline V gives CDR1 LNHDA, CDR2 SQIVND (reference sequence). V shed 3 bases, J shed 2 bases, and the junction held 6 bases outside the gene matches. The CDR3 spans 15 residues.